These 29 T cell receptor beta chains share one sample of origin, sequenced in a study of identical twins. In TCRdb, the 5' RACE reads were re-called with MiXCR into one record per CDR3 protein. The sample includes under 900,000 distinct CDR3 sequences, around a sixth of them seen just once. Another study also made use of these data, one on T cells expressing NK-cell markers.

Sequencing input: PBMCs. These receptors originate from a young woman in good health.

The chain uses TRBV20-1 and TRBJ1-3; 11 bases match TRBD1. There are 16 residues in the CDR3. V trimming: 2 bases; J trimming: 2 bases; junction bases outside the gene matches: 5. CDR1 DFQATT and CDR2 SNEGSKA come from the germline V gene (reference sequence). CDR3 loop: CSARRGQGAPGNTIYF. The CDR3 DNA reads TGCAGTGCTAGACGCGGACAGGGGGCCCCTGGAAACACCATATATTTT.

The chain links TRBV3-1 to TRBJ2-3; D tentatively reads TRBD1 or TRBD2 (5 bases each). Per germline, CDR1 LGHDT and CDR2 YNNKEL (reference sequence). V lost 4 bases and J 2 bases, leaving 10 bases between the germline ends. CDR3 size: 14 residues. CDR3 in amino acids: CASSRDDSTDTQYF. The CDR3 nucleotides are TGTGCCAGCAGCCGGGACGACTCCACAGATACGCAGTATTTT.

The sample holds a few counts of this clonotype. The rearrangement links TRBV7-6 to TRBJ1-4; the D gene is possibly TRBD1 (5 bases). Trimming removed 1 base at V and 8 bases at J, with 14 bases between. The CDR3 is made up of 15 amino acids. Looked up from germline, CDR1 is SGHVS and CDR2 is FNYEAQ. The CDR3 sequence: CASSLGGPLREKLFF. CDR3 nucleotide sequence: TGTGCCAGCAGCTTAGGGGGACCTCTCAGAGAAAAACTGTTTTTT. Filled out from reference TRBV7-6 and TRBJ1-4, the complete variable domain reads GAGVSQSPRYKVTKRGQDVALRCDPISGHVSLYWYRQALGQGPEFLTYFNYEAQQDKSGLPNDRFSAERPEGSISTLTIQRTEQRDSAMYRCASSLGGPLREKLFFGSGTQLSVL.

J is TRBJ2-3 and V is TRBV7-2, with 13 positions matching TRBD2. CDR3 length: 14 residues. Germline lookup yields CDR1 SGHTA and CDR2 FQGNSA. The trim removed 8 bases at V and 6 bases at J, leaving 5 bases unmatched. The CDR3 DNA follows: TGTGCCAGCGCCGGACTAGCGGGAGCCGATACGCAGTATTTT. Translating it yields CASAGLAGADTQYF.

The chain is built from TRBV10-1 and TRBJ2-3; 8 bases agree with TRBD1. The CDR3 sequence is 17 residues long. V lost 3 bases to trimming and J lost 2 bases; unmatched junction nucleotides: 10. Germline V lookup: CDR1 WNHNN, CDR2 SYGVQD (reference sequence). Here the CDR3 DNA reads TGCGCCAGCAGTGATCGTAGTTGGACAGGGACCACAGATACGCAGTATTTT. Translating it yields CASSDRSWTGTTDTQYF.

The sample holds a few counts of this clonotype. The chain links TRBV12-3 or TRBV12-4 to TRBJ2-1; unclear D gene. The V and J ends lost 5 bases and 0 bases respectively, with 11 bases between them. The CDR3 is 15 amino acids. CDR3 in amino acids: CASSARTHSYNEQFF. CDR3 in DNA: TGTGCCAGCAGTGCCCGGACCCACTCCTACAATGAGCAGTTCTTC.

This clonotype has a count of ten or more. The V and J genes are TRBV20-1 and TRBJ2-3; 11 nucleotides align to TRBD2. This CDR3 comprises 14 residues. The germline V gene encodes CDR1 DFQATT and CDR2 SNEGSKA (reference sequence). After removal of 5 bases from V and 4 bases from J, the junction contained 5 bases not matched to a gene. In nucleotides, the CDR3 is TGCAGTGCTCCTCTAGCGGGGGGAGCAGATACGCAGTATTTT. Protein: CSAPLAGGADTQYF.

The chain joins TRBV20-1 to TRBJ1-6, with D possibly matching TRBD1 (5 bases). CDR3 size: 15 residues. V gave up 0 bases and J gave up 10 bases, with 16 bases separating them. Germline assignment: CDR1 DFQATT and CDR2 SNEGSKA (reference sequence). Written as DNA, the CDR3 is TGCAGTGCTAGAGATCCGGCAGGGTCCGTCTCACCCCTCCACTTT. Its translation: CSARDPAGSVSPLHF.

The V gene is TRBV10-3, the J gene TRBJ2-7; 9 bases map to TRBD1. The junction had 10 bases not matched to a gene; V was cut back by 4 bases and J by 6 bases. Germline V gene lookup returns CDR1 ENHRY and CDR2 SYGVKD. The CDR3 runs 15 residues. The CDR3 DNA follows: TGTGCCATCAGTGTTGGTGGGACAGGGCCCCTCGAGCAGTACTTC. It encodes CAISVGGTGPLEQYF.

The chain uses TRBV20-1 and TRBJ2-7, with TRBD2 identical over 7 bases. Germline CDR1 reads DFQATT; CDR2 reads SNEGSKA (reference sequence). The V segment lost 3 bases and the J segment 5 bases; nucleotides outside the gene matches: 16. The CDR3 is 16 residues long. The CDR3 region is CSASSRRLALLNEQYF. CDR3 nucleotides: TGCAGTGCTAGCAGCCGGCGACTAGCCCTGTTAAACGAGCAGTACTTC.

CDR3 loop: CSAGGRGRDTQYF. The DNA of the CDR3 is TGCAGTGCCGGGGGTAGGGGGAGGGATACGCAGTATTTT. This chain uses TRBV20-1 with TRBJ2-3, with D possibly called TRBD1 or TRBD2 (6 bases each). This CDR3 contains 13 residues. With 6 bases removed from V and 6 bases from J, the gap between germline ends came to 16 bases. The germline CDR1 and CDR2 sequences are DFQATT and SNEGSKA (reference sequence).

This clonotype was counted a few times. The rearrangement uses TRBV18 and TRBJ2-3, with D tentatively TRBD2 (5 bases). Trimming cost V 2 bases and J 0 bases, with 9 bases left between them. Germline assignment: CDR1 KGHSH and CDR2 LQKENI. The CDR3 consists of 15 residues. The CDR3 DNA sequence: TGTGCCAGCTCACCAGGGTCGGGGAGCACAGATACGCAGTATTTT. This codes for CASSPGSGSTDTQYF.

The chain couples TRBV5-1 to TRBJ2-6; TRBD2 aligns across 7 bases. CDR1 and CDR2 from the germline V gene are SGHRS and YFSETQ. The CDR3 spans 14 residues. J lost 2 bases, V lost 5 bases, and 1 base had no gene match. The CDR3 nucleotides read TGCGCCAGCAGTCGGGAGGCTGGGGCCAACGTCCTGACTTTC. This sequence encodes CASSREAGANVLTF.

The chain employs TRBV6-1 and TRBJ2-2; 11 positions match TRBD2. V gave up 5 bases and J gave up 1 base; unmatched junction bases: 6. The CDR3 has 17 residues. Germline CDR1 MNHNS, CDR2 SASEGT. The CDR3, as DNA: TGTGCCAGCAGTCGGACTAGCGGGCCTATGAACACCGGGGAGCTGTTTTTT. Residues: CASSRTSGPMNTGELFF.

This clonotype showed up just a few times. V gene TRBV5-5 combines with J gene TRBJ2-7, with 7 bases aligning to TRBD1. This CDR3 has 13 residues. The V segment lost 6 bases and the J segment 3 bases; nucleotides outside the gene matches: 6. The germline gives CDR1 SGHKS, CDR2 YYEKEE (reference sequence). The CDR3 region has the DNA TGTGCCAGCACGAAGGACAGGTACTACGAGCAGTACTTC. As protein: CASTKDRYYEQYF.

The chain joins TRBV20-1 to TRBJ2-1; no firm D call. The CDR3 is made up of 13 amino acids. V lost 2 bases, J lost 5 bases, and 10 bases lay in between. CDR1 is DFQATT and CDR2 is SNEGSKA in the germline V gene (reference sequence). CDR3 residues: CSARWQIDNEQFF. The DNA of the CDR3 is TGCAGTGCTAGATGGCAAATCGACAATGAGCAGTTCTTC.

This clonotype was seen a few times. The rearrangement uses TRBV6-1 and TRBJ1-5, with 9 positions matching TRBD1. The CDR3 spans 15 residues. Germline values: CDR1 MNHNS, CDR2 SASEGT. V trimming: 5 bases; J trimming: 4 bases; junction bases outside the gene matches: 6. CDR3 in amino acids: CASSRGTGRNQPQHF. For the CDR3, the DNA is TGTGCCAGCAGTAGAGGGACAGGGAGAAATCAGCCCCAGCATTTT.

The CDR3 bases are TGTGCCACCAGCAGAGTTGGGAATACGCAGTATTTT. Translation gives CATSRVGNTQYF. V gene TRBV15 combines with J gene TRBJ2-3; D not certain. CDR3 length equals 12 residues. Trimming took 1 base from V and 7 from J, leaving 6 bases between them. Germline V CDR1 and CDR2: LNHNV, YYDKDF (reference sequence).

The rearrangement links TRBV11-2 to TRBJ2-6; D not certain. This CDR3 has 15 amino acids. CDR1 and CDR2 from the germline V gene are SGHAT and FQNNGV. The V gene lost 5 bases and the J gene lost 0 bases, with 8 bases spanning the gap. CDR3 bases: TGTGCCAGCAGCCGGCAGCGCTCTGGGGCCAACGTCCTGACTTTC. This encodes CASSRQRSGANVLTF.

The V and J genes are TRBV9 and TRBJ2-7; 8 positions match TRBD2. J was trimmed by 5 bases and V by 0 bases; bases with no gene match: 7. This CDR3 contains 15 residues. Per germline, CDR1 SGDLS and CDR2 YYNGEE. The CDR3 DNA reads TGTGCCAGCAGCGTAGCGCTAGCGGGCCAGGACGAGCAGTACTTC. The encoded protein is CASSVALAGQDEQYF.

The V call is TRBV11-2, the J call TRBJ2-1, with a weak D call TRBD2 (6 bases). Looked up from germline, CDR1 is SGHAT and CDR2 is FQNNGV. This CDR3 comprises 16 residues. The ends were cut back, 4 bases at V and 8 bases at J, with 21 bases in the middle. CDR3 coding DNA: TGTGCCAGCAGCTGGTTTGTCGGGAGACTTCAGGATGAGCAGTTCTTC. Translation: CASSWFVGRLQDEQFF.

This clonotype was counted at least ten times. V usage is TRBV12-3 or TRBV12-4 and J usage is TRBJ1-5; the D is unclear. The length of the CDR3 is 13 residues. V was shortened by 2 bases and J by 0 bases, with 2 bases between the two germline ends. CDR3 bases: TGTGCCAGCAGTTTACATAGCAATCAGCCCCAGCATTTT. Encoded protein: CASSLHSNQPQHF.

In its sample, this clonotype was seen a few times. The chain is built from TRBV20-1 and TRBJ2-5; D is unclear. Trimming removed 2 bases at V and 2 bases at J, with 15 bases between. The germline V gene encodes CDR1 DFQATT and CDR2 SNEGSKA (reference sequence). This CDR3 has 15 amino acids. CDR3 sequence: CSARRAYDGQETQYF. In nucleotides, the CDR3 is TGCAGTGCTAGAAGAGCATACGACGGACAAGAGACCCAGTACTTC.

The rearrangement links TRBV20-1 to TRBJ2-3; the D gene is possibly TRBD1 (6 bases). The CDR3 is made up of 11 amino acids. With 7 bases removed from V and 5 bases from J, the gap between germline ends came to 10 bases. CDR1 is DFQATT and CDR2 is SNEGSKA in the germline V gene (reference sequence). The CDR3 reads CSVQGRDTQYF. CDR3 DNA sequence: TGCAGTGTACAGGGAAGAGATACGCAGTATTTT.

This chain joins TRBV6-1 and TRBJ1-1; 10 nucleotides align to TRBD1. CDR3 length equals 16 residues. V lost 6 bases, J lost 5 bases, and 12 bases stayed unmatched. CDR1 and CDR2 (germline): MNHNS, SASEGT. The CDR3 here is CASRSGTGDLWTEAFF. The CDR3 nucleotides are TGTGCCAGCAGGTCCGGGACAGGGGATTTATGGACTGAAGCTTTCTTT.

This clonotype was detected once. J is TRBJ2-1 and V is TRBV9; weak D call: TRBD2 (6 bases). Deletions cut 5 bases from V and 3 bases from J, with 12 bases between. This CDR3 region has 14 residues. Per germline, CDR1 SGDLS and CDR2 YYNGEE. The CDR3 DNA reads as TGTGCCAGCAGTTCTAGCGTATACTACAATGAGCAGTTCTTC. Amino acid sequence: CASSSSVYYNEQFF.

The rearrangement links TRBV11-2 to TRBJ2-1, with 7 bases lining up with TRBD2. Germline CDR1 and CDR2: SGHAT and FQNNGV. Trimming at V came to 5 bases and at J to 5 bases, leaving 12 bases not matched to a gene. The CDR3 length is 16 residues. CDR3 bases: TGTGCCAGCAGCCCAAGGGCCCTAGCGGTAAACAATGAGCAGTTCTTC. Its translation: CASSPRALAVNNEQFF.

This clonotype occurred many times. This chain uses TRBV12-3 or TRBV12-4 with TRBJ1-5, with TRBD1 as a possible D gene (5 bases). Between the trimmed V and J ends, which lost 1 base and 6 bases, there was a span of 10 bases. This CDR3 region has 14 residues. Written as DNA, the CDR3 is TGTGCCAGCAGTTTAGGGGGGACCCTTCAGCCCCAGCATTTT. Its translation is CASSLGGTLQPQHF.

V is TRBV20-1 and J is TRBJ2-1, with 7 bases fitting TRBD2. V lost 3 bases, J lost 4 bases, and 12 bases stayed unmatched. CDR1 is DFQATT, CDR2 SNEGSKA, per germline (reference sequence). This CDR3 has 16 amino acids. The CDR3: CSARIYGGGEYNEQFF. In DNA form, the CDR3 reads TGCAGTGCTAGGATTTATGGCGGGGGAGAGTACAATGAGCAGTTCTTC.